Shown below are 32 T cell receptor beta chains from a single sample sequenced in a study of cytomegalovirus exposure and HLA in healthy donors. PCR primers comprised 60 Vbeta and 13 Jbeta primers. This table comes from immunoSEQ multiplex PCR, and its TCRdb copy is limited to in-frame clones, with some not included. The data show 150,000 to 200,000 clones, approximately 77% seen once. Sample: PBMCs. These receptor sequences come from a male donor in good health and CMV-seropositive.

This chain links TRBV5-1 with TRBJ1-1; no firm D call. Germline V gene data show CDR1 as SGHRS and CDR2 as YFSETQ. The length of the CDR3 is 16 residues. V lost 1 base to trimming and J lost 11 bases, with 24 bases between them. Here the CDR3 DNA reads TGCGCCAGCAGCTTGTTAGGAGGGCCAGATGCAGCGGGGGCTTTCTTT. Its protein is CASSLLGGPDAAGAFF.

CDR3 sequence: CASQGGTEAFF. CDR3 DNA: TGTGCCAGTCAGGGTGGCACTGAAGCTTTCTTT. The chain combines TRBV25-1 with TRBJ1-1; D perhaps matches TRBD1 (5 bases). The CDR3 runs 11 residues. Germline CDR1 reads MGHDK; CDR2 reads SYGVNS. Trimming stripped 9 bases from V and 4 bases from J, with 9 bases between.

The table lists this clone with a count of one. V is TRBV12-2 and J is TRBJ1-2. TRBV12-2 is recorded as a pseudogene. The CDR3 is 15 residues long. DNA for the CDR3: TGCCCCAAAGTCGGGAATGGACTCAACAACTATGGCTACACCTTC. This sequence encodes CPKVGNGLNNYGYTF.

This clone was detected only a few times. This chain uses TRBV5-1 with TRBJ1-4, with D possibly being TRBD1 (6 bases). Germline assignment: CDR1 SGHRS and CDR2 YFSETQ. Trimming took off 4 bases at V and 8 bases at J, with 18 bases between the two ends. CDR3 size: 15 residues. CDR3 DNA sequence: TGCGCCAGCAGCATAACAGGGATGGTTCAGGAAAAACTGTTTTTT. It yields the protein CASSITGMVQEKLFF.

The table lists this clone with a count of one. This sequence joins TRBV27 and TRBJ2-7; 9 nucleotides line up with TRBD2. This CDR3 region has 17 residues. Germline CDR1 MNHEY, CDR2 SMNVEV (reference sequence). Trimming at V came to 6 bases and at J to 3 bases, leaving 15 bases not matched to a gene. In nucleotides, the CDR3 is TGTGCCAGCAGCCCGGCCCCCCGACTAGCGGCCTTCTACGAGCAGTACTTC. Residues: CASSPAPRLAAFYEQYF.

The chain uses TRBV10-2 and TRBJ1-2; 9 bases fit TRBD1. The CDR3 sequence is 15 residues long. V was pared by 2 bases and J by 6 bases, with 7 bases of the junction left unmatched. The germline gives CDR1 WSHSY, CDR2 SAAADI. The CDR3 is CASSEVGGTGHGYTF. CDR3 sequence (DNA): TGCGCCAGCAGTGAGGTGGGGGGGACAGGGCATGGCTACACCTTC.

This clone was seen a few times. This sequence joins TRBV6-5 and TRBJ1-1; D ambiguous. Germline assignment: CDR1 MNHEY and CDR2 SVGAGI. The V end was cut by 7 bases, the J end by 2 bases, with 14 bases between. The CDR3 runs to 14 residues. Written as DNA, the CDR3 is TGTGCCAGCACCCCCGGTCAGGATAACACTGAAGCTTTCTTT. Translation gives CASTPGQDNTEAFF.

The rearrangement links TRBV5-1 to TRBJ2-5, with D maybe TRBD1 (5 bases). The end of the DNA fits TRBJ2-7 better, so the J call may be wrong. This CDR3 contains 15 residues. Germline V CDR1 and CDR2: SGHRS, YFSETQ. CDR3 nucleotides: TGCGCCAGCAGCACGGCAGGCAGGGACTCCTACGAGCAGTACTTC. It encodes CASSTAGRDSYEQYF.

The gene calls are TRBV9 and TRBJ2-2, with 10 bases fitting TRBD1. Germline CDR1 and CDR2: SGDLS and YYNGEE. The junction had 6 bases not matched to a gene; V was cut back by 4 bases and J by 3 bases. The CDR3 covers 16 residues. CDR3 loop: CASSPRTGGYTGELFF. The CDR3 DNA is TGTGCCAGCAGCCCCAGGACAGGGGGATACACCGGGGAGCTGTTTTTT.

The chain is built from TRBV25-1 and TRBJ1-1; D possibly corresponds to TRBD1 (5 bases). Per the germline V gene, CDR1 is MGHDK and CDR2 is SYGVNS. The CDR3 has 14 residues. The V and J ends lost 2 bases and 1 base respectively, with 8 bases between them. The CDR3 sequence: CASSEGDRNTEAFF. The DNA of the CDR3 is TGTGCCAGCAGTGAAGGAGACAGGAACACTGAAGCTTTCTTT.

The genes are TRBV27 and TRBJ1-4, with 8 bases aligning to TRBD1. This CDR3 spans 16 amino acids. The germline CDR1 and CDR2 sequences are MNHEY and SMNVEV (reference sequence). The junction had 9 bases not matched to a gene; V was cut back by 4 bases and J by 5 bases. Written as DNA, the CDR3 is TGTGCCAGCAGTTCGAGAGGACAGGGCCGAAATGAAAAACTGTTTTTT. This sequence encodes CASSSRGQGRNEKLFF.

The CDR3 DNA sequence: TGTGCCAGCAGTACCCTCCGGGGTGAGCAGTTCTTC. It is translated as CASSTLRGEQFF. This chain links TRBV9 with TRBJ2-1; a possible D gene is TRBD2 (5 bases). Germline V gene sequence: CDR1 SGDLS, CDR2 YYNGEE. CDR3 length equals 12 residues. The V gene lost 5 bases and the J gene lost 9 bases, with 12 bases spanning the gap.

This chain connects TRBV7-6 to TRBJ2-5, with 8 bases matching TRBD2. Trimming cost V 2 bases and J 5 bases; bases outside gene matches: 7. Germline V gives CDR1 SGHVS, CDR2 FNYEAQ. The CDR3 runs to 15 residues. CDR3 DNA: TGTGCCAGCAGCTTACCCGGGGGGGTGGGGGAGACCCAGTACTTC. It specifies CASSLPGGVGETQYF. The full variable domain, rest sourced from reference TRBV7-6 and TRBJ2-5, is GAGVSQSPRYKVTKRGQDVALRCDPISGHVSLYWYRQALGQGPEFLTYFNYEAQQDKSGLPNDRFSAERPEGSISTLTIQRTEQRDSAMYRCASSLPGGVGETQYFGPGTRLLVL.

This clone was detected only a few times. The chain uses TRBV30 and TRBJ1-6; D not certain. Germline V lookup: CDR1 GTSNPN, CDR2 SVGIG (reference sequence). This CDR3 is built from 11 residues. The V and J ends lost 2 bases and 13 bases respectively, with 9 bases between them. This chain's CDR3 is CAWSTGLPLHF. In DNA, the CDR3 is TGTGCCTGGAGTACCGGTTTGCCCCTCCACTTT.

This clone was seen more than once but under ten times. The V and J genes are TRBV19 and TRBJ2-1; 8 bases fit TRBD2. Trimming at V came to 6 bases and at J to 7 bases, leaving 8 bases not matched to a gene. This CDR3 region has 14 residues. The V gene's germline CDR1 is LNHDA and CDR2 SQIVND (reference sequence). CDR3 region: CASRPQRGKNEQFF. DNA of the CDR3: TGTGCCAGTAGGCCCCAGCGGGGGAAGAATGAGCAGTTCTTC.

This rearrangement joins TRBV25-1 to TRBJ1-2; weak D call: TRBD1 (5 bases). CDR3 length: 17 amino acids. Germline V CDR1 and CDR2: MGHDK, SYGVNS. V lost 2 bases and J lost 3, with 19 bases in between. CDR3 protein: CASSETHGRGADYGYTF. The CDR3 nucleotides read TGTGCCAGCAGTGAAACGCATGGTAGGGGCGCGGACTATGGCTACACCTTC.

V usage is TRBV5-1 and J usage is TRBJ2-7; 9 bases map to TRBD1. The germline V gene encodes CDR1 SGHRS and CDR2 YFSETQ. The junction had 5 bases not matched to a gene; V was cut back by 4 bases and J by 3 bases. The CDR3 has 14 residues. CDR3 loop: CASSPSTGGYEQYF. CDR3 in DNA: TGCGCCAGCAGCCCCTCGACAGGGGGCTACGAGCAGTACTTC.

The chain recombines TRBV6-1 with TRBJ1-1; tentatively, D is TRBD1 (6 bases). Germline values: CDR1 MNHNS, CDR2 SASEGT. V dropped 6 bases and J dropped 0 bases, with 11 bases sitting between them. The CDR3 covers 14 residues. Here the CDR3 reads CASRPTGLNTEAFF. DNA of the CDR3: TGTGCCAGCAGACCAACAGGGTTGAACACTGAAGCTTTCTTT.

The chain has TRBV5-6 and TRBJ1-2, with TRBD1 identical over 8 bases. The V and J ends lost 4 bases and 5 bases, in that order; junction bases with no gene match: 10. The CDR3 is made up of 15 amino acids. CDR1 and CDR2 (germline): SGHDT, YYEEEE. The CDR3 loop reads CASSRRGQEFYGYTF. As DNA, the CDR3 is TGTGCCAGCAGCCGCCGGGGACAGGAGTTTTATGGCTACACCTTC.

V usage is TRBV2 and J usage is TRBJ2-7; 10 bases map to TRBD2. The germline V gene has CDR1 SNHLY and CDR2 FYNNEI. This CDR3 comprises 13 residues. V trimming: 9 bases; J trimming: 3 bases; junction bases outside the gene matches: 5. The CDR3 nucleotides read TGTGCCAGTATTGGACTAGCGGACTACGAGCAGTACTTC. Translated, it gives CASIGLADYEQYF.

Written as DNA, the CDR3 is TGTGCCAGCAGTGGATCCGGGACAGGGGGTCTAAATTCACCCCTCCACTTT. Translated: CASSGSGTGGLNSPLHF. The chain combines TRBV6-1 with TRBJ1-6; TRBD1 agrees at 11 bases. The length of the CDR3 is 17 residues. Germline trimming cut 4 bases from V and 7 bases from J; bases unmatched to any gene: 9. The germline V gene has CDR1 MNHNS and CDR2 SASEGT.

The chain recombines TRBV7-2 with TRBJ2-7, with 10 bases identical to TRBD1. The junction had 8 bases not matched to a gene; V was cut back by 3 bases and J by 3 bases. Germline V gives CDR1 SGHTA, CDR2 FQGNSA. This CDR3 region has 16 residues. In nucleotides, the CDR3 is TGTGCCAGCAGCTTCATCCGGGACAGGGGCCACTACGAGCAGTACTTC. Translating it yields CASSFIRDRGHYEQYF.

The CDR3 nucleotides read TGTGCCAGCACCCTAGCGGGCACCTACAATGAGCAGTTCTTC. As protein: CASTLAGTYNEQFF. The chain employs TRBV2 and TRBJ2-1; 8 bases match TRBD2. Trimming at V came to 7 bases and at J to 2 bases, leaving 4 bases not matched to a gene. The V gene's germline CDR1 is SNHLY and CDR2 FYNNEI. The CDR3 covers 14 residues.

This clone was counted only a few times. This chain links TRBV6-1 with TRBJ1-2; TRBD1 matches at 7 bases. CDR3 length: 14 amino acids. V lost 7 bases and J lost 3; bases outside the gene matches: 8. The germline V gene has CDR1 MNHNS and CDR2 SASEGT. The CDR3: CASNRDSEYYGYTF. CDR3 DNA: TGTGCCAGCAACCGGGACAGCGAATACTATGGCTACACCTTC.

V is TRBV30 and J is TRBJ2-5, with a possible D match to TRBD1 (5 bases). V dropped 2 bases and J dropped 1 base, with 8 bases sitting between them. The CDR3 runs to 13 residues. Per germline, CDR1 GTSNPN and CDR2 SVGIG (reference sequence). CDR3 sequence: CAWSSQGQETQYF. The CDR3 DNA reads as TGTGCCTGGAGTTCGCAGGGCCAAGAGACCCAGTACTTC.

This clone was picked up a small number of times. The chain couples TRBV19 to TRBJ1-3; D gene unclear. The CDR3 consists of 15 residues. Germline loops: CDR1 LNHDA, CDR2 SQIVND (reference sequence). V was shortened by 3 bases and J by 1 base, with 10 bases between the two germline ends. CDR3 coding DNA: TGTGCCAGTAGTATCCAATCGGGATCTGGAAACACCATATATTTT. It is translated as CASSIQSGSGNTIYF.

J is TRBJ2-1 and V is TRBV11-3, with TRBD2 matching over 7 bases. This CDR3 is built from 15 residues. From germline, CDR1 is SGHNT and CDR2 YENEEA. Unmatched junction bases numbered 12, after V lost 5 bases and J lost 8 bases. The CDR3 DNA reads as TGTGCCAGCAGCCACGGACGGCGGGGGACCCATGAGCAGTTCTTC. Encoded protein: CASSHGRRGTHEQFF.

In nucleotides, the CDR3 is TGTGCCAGCAGTGACCGTTGGGGAGCTAACTATGGCTACACCTTC. Protein product: CASSDRWGANYGYTF. The V gene is TRBV2, the J gene TRBJ1-2, with D hard to call. The CDR3 covers 15 residues. CDR1 is SNHLY and CDR2 is FYNNEI in the germline V gene. V was shortened by 3 bases and J by 0 bases, with 11 bases between the two germline ends.

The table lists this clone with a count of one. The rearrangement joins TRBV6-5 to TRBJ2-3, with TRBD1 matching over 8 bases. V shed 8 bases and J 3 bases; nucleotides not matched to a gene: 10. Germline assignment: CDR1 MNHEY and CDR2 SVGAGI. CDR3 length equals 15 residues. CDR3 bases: TGTGCCAGCGGCCGAGACAGGGGTACGACAGATACGCAGTATTTT. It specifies CASGRDRGTTDTQYF.

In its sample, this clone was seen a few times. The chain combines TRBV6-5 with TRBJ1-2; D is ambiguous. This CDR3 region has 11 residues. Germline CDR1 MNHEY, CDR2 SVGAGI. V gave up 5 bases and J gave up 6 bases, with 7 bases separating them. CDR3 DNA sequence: TGTGCCAGCAGTACCTATGATGGCTACACCTTC. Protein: CASSTYDGYTF.

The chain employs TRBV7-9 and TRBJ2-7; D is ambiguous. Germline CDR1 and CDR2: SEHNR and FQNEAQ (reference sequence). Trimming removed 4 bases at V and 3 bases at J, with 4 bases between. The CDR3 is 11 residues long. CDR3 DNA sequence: TGTGCCAGCAGCTACAACTACGAGCAGTACTTC. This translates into CASSYNYEQYF.

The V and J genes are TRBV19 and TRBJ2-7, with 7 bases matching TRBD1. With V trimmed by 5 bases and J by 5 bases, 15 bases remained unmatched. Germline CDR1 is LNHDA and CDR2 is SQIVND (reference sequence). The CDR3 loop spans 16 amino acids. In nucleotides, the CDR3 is TGTGCCAGTAGTCCCCCGATGACAGGGAGAATCAACGAGCAGTACTTC. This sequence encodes CASSPPMTGRINEQYF.